This T cell receptor (beta chain) was sequenced in a study of shared clonotypes between healthy human individuals. Broader study findings: Larger estimated richness was generally recorded for naive subsets relative to memory subsets. Donor scarcity curtailed the genetic and exposure-history diversity represented herein.

Deep-level settings were used for running the assay. Clones were sequenced by immunoSEQ multiplex PCR, and TCRdb holds only the in-frame ones, with some missing. The data contain under 850,000 clones, roughly 72% of them singletons. The V end lost 3 bases, the J end lost 3 bases, and 21 bases lay between the germline ends. The CDR3 contains 17 residues. Germline lookup yields CDR1 MDHEN and CDR2 SYDVKM. A word on this clone: What it binds is not known.

The TCR was taken from a woman aged 30 to 39 in good health. The V gene is TRBV28, the J gene TRBJ2-7; perhaps TRBD2 as D (7 bases). Sample: memory CD4+ T cells sorted from blood. Subset denoted: CD45RA-negative fraction. CDR3 nucleotides: TGTGCCAGCAGTTTTAAACAGGGTTGGCGGGGGTACTACGAGCAGTACTTC. Translating gives CASSFKQGWRGYYEQYF.